This T cell receptor beta chain is from a study of blood T cells in healthy people across ages. Whole-study context: Template switching captured about one barcoded beta molecule per two T cells. General observations from the study: Fewer expanded clones and more diversity marked long-lived versus aged donors.

Notes on this clonotype: The target antigen is unknown.

The authors isolated at least 6 million PBMCs per sample. Using a J-beta primer mix together with a sample-barcoded 5' primer, a second PCR was run for roughly 6 to 12 cycles. TCRdb recomputed calls from the 5' RACE reads with MiXCR, one row per CDR3 protein. The sample includes roughly 930,000 distinct CDR3 sequences, around 49% seen only once; the top ten take 13%. The CDR3 extends over 11 amino acids. This TCR came from a man aged 25-45 years in good health. Sequencing was performed on blood. The rearrangement links TRBV21-1 to TRBJ2-1. TRBV21-1 is shown as a pseudogene. The CDR3 spells CASSKPGEQFF. CDR3 sequence (DNA): TGTGCCAGCAGCAAGCCTGGTGAGCAGTTCTTC.